The clone carrying this TCR beta chain was seen repeatedly, ten times or more. This sample was taken from a study of breast tumors, draining lymph nodes, adjacent tissues. Breast cancer patients provided tissue from their axillary draining lymph nodes. The germline V gene encodes CDR1 SNHLY and CDR2 FYNNEI. The CDR3 is made up of 15 amino acids. The junction had 9 bases not matched to a gene; V was cut back by 6 bases and J by 4 bases. MiXCR, run by TCRdb on the multiplex PCR reads, gives a single entry per CDR3 protein. The repertoire holds some 170,000 distinct CDR3 sequences, with 33% as singletons.

This clonotype was sampled from a female donor with breast cancer. Some clones in this sample may be carry-over from other donors' samples. Specimen: axillary lymph node tissue. The gene calls are TRBV2 and TRBJ2-1; 7 bases line up with TRBD2. CDR3 loop: CASRALTSLYNEQFF. The DNA for the CDR3 is TGTGCCAGCAGAGCCCTGACTAGCCTATACAATGAGCAGTTCTTC. Combining the CDR3 with reference TRBV2 and TRBJ2-1 gives the whole variable domain EPEVTQTPSHQVTQMGQEVILRCVPISNHLYFYWYRQILGQKVEFLVSFYNNEISEKSEIFDDQFSVERPDGSNFTLKIRSTKLEDSAMYFCASRALTSLYNEQFFGPGTRLTVL.